The 12 T cell receptor beta chains below were found in one sample sequenced in a study of blood T cell repertoires in COVID-19. Some clones are missing from TCRdb's copy, which holds only in-frame ones; the method was immunoSEQ multiplex PCR. The sample lists 200,000 or so clones, around 83% seen once, with under 15% in the top ten. Sequencing was carried out using peripheral blood. The source is a human donor in a cohort sampled during active COVID-19.

This chain uses TRBV27 with TRBJ2-3; 7 nucleotides align to TRBD1. The CDR3 is 17 residues long. The V and J ends lost 1 base and 1 base, in that order; junction bases with no gene match: 8. The germline V gene has CDR1 MNHEY and CDR2 SMNVEV (reference sequence). The CDR3 protein is CASSLFSVQGGTDTQYF. The DNA of the CDR3 is TGTGCCAGCAGTTTATTTTCGGTCCAGGGGGGCACAGATACGCAGTATTTT.

The rearrangement links TRBV9 to TRBJ2-7; tentatively, D is TRBD2 (5 bases). The germline V gene has CDR1 SGDLS and CDR2 YYNGEE. This CDR3 is 15 amino acids long. Trimming shortened V by 3 bases and J by 3 bases, and 16 bases separated the two germline ends. CDR3 sequence reads: CASSAGEDSDYEQYF. The CDR3 DNA sequence: TGTGCCAGCAGCGCCGGCGAGGACTCAGACTACGAGCAGTACTTC.

The V gene is TRBV19, the J gene TRBJ2-1; 13 bases are shared with TRBD2. There are 18 residues in the CDR3. The germline CDR1 and CDR2 sequences are LNHDA and SQIVND (reference sequence). V shed 5 bases and J 0 bases; nucleotides not matched to a gene: 7. CDR3 amino acids: CASSPGTSGIVSYNEQFF. The CDR3 nucleotides are TGTGCCAGTAGTCCTGGGACTAGCGGGATAGTCTCCTACAATGAGCAGTTCTTC. The variable domain in full, with the rest retrieved from reference TRBV19 and TRBJ2-1, is DGGITQSPKYLFRKEGQNVTLSCEQNLNHDAMYWYRQDPGQGLRLIYYSQIVNDFQKGDIAEGYSVSREKKESFPLTVTSAQKNPTAFYLCASSPGTSGIVSYNEQFFGPGTRLTVL.

The chain combines TRBV7-6 with TRBJ2-1; 11 nucleotides match TRBD2. Germline V gene lookup returns CDR1 SGHVS and CDR2 FNYEAQ. Losses at the gene ends were 1 base for V and 6 bases for J; bases not matched to a gene: 8. The CDR3 contains 17 residues. The CDR3 nucleotides are TGTGCCAGCAGCTTAGGTATGACTAGCGGGATAACCAATGAGCAGTTCTTC. Its protein is CASSLGMTSGITNEQFF.

The V call is TRBV2, the J call TRBJ2-5, with D perhaps TRBD2 (6 bases). Trimming shortened V by 4 bases and J by 5 bases, and 14 bases separated the two germline ends. The V gene's germline CDR1 is SNHLY and CDR2 FYNNEI. CDR3 length: 14 amino acids. Written as DNA, the CDR3 is TGTGCCAGCAGTGCAGAAGCGGGTGGGGAGACCCAGTACTTC. Amino acids: CASSAEAGGETQYF.

The V gene is TRBV3-1 (or the pseudogene TRBV3-2), the J gene TRBJ2-5; D is uncertain. The CDR3 is 14 amino acids. Germline V gives CDR1 LGHDT, CDR2 YNNKEL (reference sequence). Trimming pared 4 bases from V and 0 bases from J, leaving 9 bases between. The CDR3 DNA is TGTGCCAGCAGCCCCTTTTCGTACCAAGAGACCCAGTACTTC. This sequence encodes CASSPFSYQETQYF.

A few counts support this clone. CDR3 sequence reads: CASRHRAGANVLTF. The CDR3 DNA follows: TGTGCCAGCAGACACAGGGCCGGGGCCAACGTCCTGACTTTC. V gene TRBV6-5 combines with J gene TRBJ2-6, with D perhaps TRBD1 (6 bases). Per germline, CDR1 MNHEY and CDR2 SVGAGI. The CDR3 is made up of 14 amino acids. V lost 6 bases and J 4 bases, leaving 10 bases between the germline ends.

This rearrangement joins TRBV28 to TRBJ1-5; 9 bases align to TRBD1. The CDR3 sequence is 14 residues long. Germline assignment: CDR1 MDHEN and CDR2 SYDVKM. Trimming cost V 8 bases and J 4 bases; bases outside gene matches: 6. The CDR3 loop is CASVPGTGNQPQHF. The CDR3 bases are TGTGCCAGCGTACCCGGGACAGGGAATCAGCCCCAGCATTTT.

V gene TRBV7-6 combines with J gene TRBJ2-1; tentative D call: TRBD1 (6 bases). V lost 2 bases to trimming and J lost 4 bases, with 9 bases between them. Looked up from germline, CDR1 is SGHVS and CDR2 is FNYEAQ. CDR3 length: 14 amino acids. The DNA for the CDR3 is TGTGCCAGCAGCTTATCCGGGACATACAATGAGCAGTTCTTC. Amino acid sequence: CASSLSGTYNEQFF.

The chain couples TRBV16 to TRBJ2-7; TRBD1 might be the D (6 bases). This CDR3 spans 16 amino acids. V lost 0 bases and J 3 bases, leaving 15 bases between the germline ends. Germline CDR1 reads KGHSY; CDR2 reads FQNENV. DNA of the CDR3: TGTGCCAGCAGCCAATCTATGACAGGAGGTGGCTACGAGCAGTACTTC. Residues: CASSQSMTGGGYEQYF.

CDR3: CASSLTRPKTRATNEKLFF. DNA for the CDR3: TGTGCCAGCAGCTTAACCCGGCCCAAGACCAGGGCAACTAATGAAAAACTGTTTTTT. V and J are TRBV13 and TRBJ1-4, with a tentative D call TRBD1 (5 bases). Germline CDR1 and CDR2: PRHDT and FYEKMQ (reference sequence). The CDR3 runs 19 residues. V was cut by 2 bases and J by 0 bases, with 19 bases left in between.

CDR3 sequence: CAIRQGPNTGELFF. Here the CDR3 DNA reads TGTGCCATCAGACAGGGGCCGAACACCGGGGAGCTGTTTTTT. The rearrangement links TRBV10-3 to TRBJ2-2; TRBD1 aligns across 7 bases. Germline V lookup: CDR1 ENHRY, CDR2 SYGVKD. The CDR3 is 14 amino acids. Unmatched junction bases numbered 1, after V lost 6 bases and J lost 0 bases.